This entry describes one TCR beta chain. The data were taken from a study of blood T cell repertoires in COVID-19. Study context: Both acute and convalescent COVID-19 samples were obtained from the United States, Italy and Spain. PBMCs, B-cell-depleted T cells, or T cells provided the cDNA or gDNA that made up the material.

In the authors' workflow: Amplifying reference gene primers gave estimates of nucleated cell counts. Some clones are missing from TCRdb's copy, which holds only in-frame ones; the method was immunoSEQ multiplex PCR. V and J calls and clone size are as listed in that table; D and trimming were resolved from the DNA. The sample holds about 140,000 clones, around nine tenths seen once. CDR3 size: 16 residues. Looked up from germline, CDR1 is MNHEY and CDR2 is SMNVEV (reference sequence). J was trimmed by 5 bases and V by 3 bases; bases with no gene match: 10. The chain couples TRBV27 to TRBJ1-2; 9 bases line up with TRBD1. The clonotype comes from a human donor in a cohort sampled during active COVID-19. Sample: peripheral blood. The CDR3 DNA is TGTGCCAGCAGTTTGACTCGACAGGGGGGTTTTTATGGCTACACCTTC. This encodes CASSLTRQGGFYGYTF.